A selection of T cell receptor beta chains follows, all from one sample in a study of OX40 agonist ivuxolimab in advanced cancers. Repertoires were generated with immunoSEQ multiplex PCR, while TCRdb's copy carries only in-frame clones and drops some. The table shows tens of thousands of clones, with about nine tenths occurring only once. Sequencing used CD4+ or CD8+ T cells sorted from blood, obtained in a trial of the OX40 agonist ivuxolimab. The receptor set was obtained from an adult with an advanced solid tumor such as melanoma, head and neck, liver or kidney cancer. CDR3s include the opening cysteine and the closing phenylalanine or tryptophan. A D gene is named only where the DNA matches it firmly. The size of a clone is reported for some rows only, either as once, few or many, or as a class for expanded clones.

v_call	d_call	cdr3_length	clone_size	j_call	cdr3_aa	cdr3_nt
TRBV5-1	NA	14	once	TRBJ1-2	CASSQVAVHYGYTF	TGCGCCAGCAGCCAGGTCGCCGTCCACTATGGCTACACCTTC
TRBV11-1	NA	15	NA	TRBJ2-5	CASSLSAAGQGTQYF	TGTGCCAGCAGCTTATCCGCCGCCGGGCAAGGGACCCAGTACTTC
TRBV6-5	TRBD1	14	NA	TRBJ1-6	CASSDRGRFSPLHF	TGTGCCAGCAGCGACAGGGGGCGCTTTTCACCCCTCCACTTT
TRBV15	TRBD2	14	NA	TRBJ2-7	CATSLSGGPYEQYF	TGTGCCACCAGTTTGTCGGGAGGACCCTACGAGCAGTACTTC
TRBV15	NA	15	NA	TRBJ2-1	CATSRVGVAGNEQFF	TGTGCCACCAGCAGAGTCGGGGTCGCCGGCAATGAGCAGTTCTTC
TRBV14	NA	13	few	TRBJ1-2	CASSQVWQGGYTF	TGTGCCAGCAGCCAAGTTTGGCAAGGCGGCTACACCTTC
TRBV6-5	TRBD1	15	NA	TRBJ1-2	CASSYDRDPNYGYTF	TGTGCCAGCAGTTACGACAGGGACCCTAACTATGGCTACACCTTC
TRBV5-1	NA	15	NA	TRBJ1-2	CASSLEGSGNYGYTF	TGCGCCAGCAGCTTGGAAGGATCGGGTAACTATGGCTACACCTTC
TRBV10-3	NA	11	NA	TRBJ2-1	CAIRGGDEQFF	TGTGCCATCAGAGGTGGTGATGAGCAGTTCTTC
TRBV18	NA	14	NA	TRBJ1-5	CASSAGEGYQPQHF	TGTGCCAGCTCCGCGGGAGAGGGTTATCAGCCCCAGCATTTT
TRBV30	NA	14	NA	TRBJ2-3	CAWSASSYTDTQYF	TGTGCCTGGAGTGCCTCTAGTTACACAGATACGCAGTATTTT
TRBV5-1	NA	13	once	TRBJ2-5	CASSLGAEETQYF	TGCGCCAGCAGCTTGGGGGCAGAAGAGACCCAGTACTTC
TRBV28	NA	17	NA	TRBJ1-2	CASGDSRGAALGYGYTF	TGTGCCAGCGGTGATAGCCGAGGGGCGGCGTTGGGCTATGGCTACACCTTC
TRBV29-1	TRBD1	13	NA	TRBJ2-5	CSVDGTEQETQYF	TGCAGCGTTGATGGGACAGAGCAAGAGACCCAGTACTTC
TRBV19	TRBD2	15	NA	TRBJ2-1	CASSTPGLAARRQFF	TGTGCCAGTAGTACACCGGGACTAGCGGCCCGTAGGCAGTTCTTC
TRBV19	NA	15	NA	TRBJ2-2	CASRGISGNTGELFF	TGTGCCAGTAGGGGGATTAGCGGAAACACCGGGGAGCTGTTTTTT
TRBV19	TRBD1	14	few	TRBJ1-2	CASRPGQANYGYTF	TGTGCCAGTAGGCCCGGACAGGCCAACTATGGCTACACCTTC
TRBV6-1	NA	15	NA	TRBJ1-5	CASSEIGTNNQPQHF	TGTGCCAGCAGTGAGATTGGGACAAACAATCAGCCCCAACATTTT
TRBV7-2	TRBD2	15	once	TRBJ2-4	CASSLVGGTKNIQYF	TGTGCCAGCAGCTTAGTGGGGGGGACCAAAAACATTCAGTACTTC
TRBV1	NA	18	once	TRBJ2-7	CTSSQESRVPSGSYEQYF	TGCACCAGCAGCCAGGAATCTCGGGTCCCTAGCGGCAGCTACGAGCAGTACTTC
TRBV9	NA	16	NA	TRBJ1-4	CASSVGGIPSNEKLFF	TGTGCCAGCAGCGTAGGTGGCATTCCAAGCAATGAAAAACTGTTTTTT